The subject of this entry is one TCR beta chain. Its antigen specificity is not known. The record has no base qualities; no much larger clone is one base away. These data come from a study of control samples from healthy donors and cancer patients (TCRdb year 2020). The method was the immunoSEQ multiplex PCR assay. The table was pulled from immuneACCESS by TCRdb, which kept in-frame rearrangements only. Such tables lose some clones; where checked, under half of the loss comes from unresolved V genes, and the rest has no known cause. The sample contains about 250,000 clones, around 79% of them found a single time. 13% of the sample comes from the top ten. The germline V gene (reference sequence) provides CDR1 LNHNV and CDR2 YYDKDF. A distance of 5 bases separates the germline ends of V and J, which lose 3 bases and 9 bases respectively. The CDR3 measures 11 amino acids from cysteine to phenylalanine. Only the CDR3 portion is preserved as DNA: 33 bases, with reading frame beginning at the first base.

The TCR was taken from a woman in her sixties or seventies with lung cancer. This sequence uses TRBV15 and TRBJ1-4, with the D gene uncertain. Sequencing was performed on PBMCs. The DNA is as follows: TGTGCCACCAGCAGCCTTAAAAAACTGTTTTTT. Its protein product is CATSSLKKLFF.